This T cell receptor beta chain was sequenced in a study of metastatic and nonmetastatic thyroid tumors. Overall study: The study looked at repertoires side by side in blood and in tumor or nodule tissue from malignant and benign thyroid patients.

Trimming took 5 bases from V and 4 from J, leaving 18 bases between them. Per germline, CDR1 DFQATT and CDR2 SNEGSKA (reference sequence). CDR3 length: 15 residues. This clone has ten or more counts. Its antigen is still unknown. Other DNA sequences in this sample translate to the same CDR3. General study findings and limits: Reported TCR beta diversity, measured in blood and tumor, was significantly higher for malignant thyroid tumors than for benign nodules.

In the study's own analysis: CDR3 was compared across clinicopathological groups, and the resulting differences were used to build a distant-metastasis classifier for papillary thyroid cancer. TCRdb re-called the PCR reads via MiXCR. TCRdb's processing, not the authors', yielded these V and J calls. The sample contains around 59,000 clones, roughly 16% of which appear only once. Not a single patient had been given any form of treatment at any point before undergoing thyroid surgery. The sequence derives from a male donor with papillary thyroid cancer or a benign thyroid nodule (not recorded which). Some clones in this sample may be carry-over from other donors' samples. The material sequenced was blood. The rearrangement links TRBV20-1 to TRBJ2-1; D might be TRBD1 or TRBD2, each matching 5 bases. CDR3 region: CSAGSGTTDYNEQFF. The CDR3 region has the DNA TGCAGTGCTGGCTCCGGGACCACAGATTACAATGAGCAGTTCTTC.